Listed below are T cell receptor beta chains from one sample, sequenced in a study of cytomegalovirus exposure and HLA in healthy donors. Profiled with immunoSEQ multiplex PCR; TCRdb holds only in-frame clones, not every one. The sample records tens of thousands of clones, more than 55% being singletons. Input material: PBMCs. These TCRs come from a woman in her twenties or thirties in good health and CMV-seropositive. The CDR3 runs from the conserved cysteine through the conserved F or W. The order of the fields is V gene, clone size, J gene, D gene, CDR3 protein, CDR3 DNA. D genes are given only for firm matches. A clone size is listed for some rows: how often the clone was seen (once, few, many), or a class if it is expanded.

v_gene: TRBV19
abundance: -
j_gene: TRBJ1-1
d_gene: -
CDR3aa: CAGGDTEAFF
CDR3nt: TGTGCCGGCGGAGACACTGAAGCTTTCTTT

v_gene: TRBV7-8
abundance: -
j_gene: TRBJ2-7
d_gene: TRBD1
CDR3aa: CASSATGGFYEQYF
CDR3nt: TGTGCCAGCAGCGCCACAGGGGGGTTCTACGAGCAGTACTTC

v_gene: TRBV7-9
abundance: -
j_gene: TRBJ2-1
d_gene: TRBD2
CDR3aa: CASSLLVGGSNEQFF
CDR3nt: TGTGCCAGCAGCTTATTGGTCGGGGGGTCGAATGAGCAGTTCTTC

v_gene: TRBV19
abundance: -
j_gene: TRBJ1-6
d_gene: TRBD1
CDR3aa: CASSPTQGGNSPLHF
CDR3nt: TGTGCCAGTAGTCCGACACAGGGGGGGAATTCACCCCTCCACTTT

v_gene: TRBV7-2
abundance: -
j_gene: TRBJ1-2
d_gene: -
CDR3aa: CASSLARGTNYGYTF
CDR3nt: TGTGCCAGCAGCTTAGCGAGGGGGACGAACTATGGCTACACCTTC

v_gene: TRBV2
abundance: -
j_gene: TRBJ1-5
d_gene: -
CDR3aa: CASSAVTGSQPQHF
CDR3nt: TGTGCCAGCAGTGCGGTTACAGGGTCTCAGCCCCAGCATTTT

v_gene: TRBV7-8
abundance: -
j_gene: TRBJ1-3
d_gene: TRBD1
CDR3aa: CASSAGQGNTIYF
CDR3nt: TGTGCCAGCAGCGCGGGACAGGGAAACACCATATATTTT

v_gene: TRBV5-4
abundance: -
j_gene: TRBJ1-1
d_gene: TRBD1
CDR3aa: CASSSTGVGEAFF
CDR3nt: TGTGCCAGCAGCTCCACAGGGGTCGGTGAAGCTTTCTTT

v_gene: TRBV6-4
abundance: -
j_gene: TRBJ1-2
d_gene: TRBD1
CDR3aa: CASSDGVPAGGLARYTF
CDR3nt: TGTGCCAGCAGTGACGGAGTTCCCGCAGGGGGCTTAGCACGCTACACCTTC

v_gene: TRBV2
abundance: few
j_gene: TRBJ2-1
d_gene: TRBD1
CDR3aa: CATLALRGRSPGEQFF
CDR3nt: TGTGCCACCCTCGCCCTCAGGGGGCGATCCCCTGGTGAGCAGTTCTTC

v_gene: TRBV28
abundance: -
j_gene: TRBJ2-7
d_gene: TRBD1
CDR3aa: CASSLPGTASYEQYF
CDR3nt: TGTGCCAGCAGTTTACCCGGGACAGCATCCTACGAGCAGTACTTC

v_gene: TRBV7-2
abundance: -
j_gene: TRBJ2-5
d_gene: TRBD1
CDR3aa: CASSPLTGLETQYF
CDR3nt: TGTGCCAGCAGCCCATTGACAGGGTTGGAGACCCAGTACTTC

v_gene: TRBV7-2
abundance: -
j_gene: TRBJ2-5
d_gene: -
CDR3aa: CASSAKETQYF
CDR3nt: TGTGCCAGCAGCGCGAAAGAGACCCAGTACTTC

v_gene: TRBV11-2
abundance: -
j_gene: TRBJ2-7
d_gene: TRBD2
CDR3aa: CASIPLEGLELYEQYF
CDR3nt: TGTGCCAGCATCCCCTTAGAGGGACTAGAGCTTTACGAGCAGTACTTC

v_gene: TRBV7-2
abundance: -
j_gene: TRBJ1-2
d_gene: -
CDR3aa: CASSSLRFGTF
CDR3nt: TGTGCCAGCAGCTCCTTGCGGTTCGGCACCTTC

v_gene: TRBV7-3
abundance: few
j_gene: TRBJ2-1
d_gene: TRBD1
CDR3aa: CASSPRQGVNNEQFF
CDR3nt: TGTGCCAGCAGCCCTAGACAGGGGGTGAACAATGAGCAGTTCTTC

v_gene: TRBV7-2
abundance: -
j_gene: TRBJ1-2
d_gene: TRBD1
CDR3aa: CASSPGDRESYGYTF
CDR3nt: TGTGCCAGCAGCCCGGGGGACAGGGAAAGCTATGGCTACACCTTC

v_gene: TRBV30
abundance: -
j_gene: TRBJ1-5
d_gene: -
CDR3aa: CAWRTQGSNQPQHF
CDR3nt: TGTGCCTGGAGAACTCAGGGCAGCAATCAGCCCCAGCATTTT

v_gene: TRBV6-1
abundance: -
j_gene: TRBJ1-2
d_gene: -
CDR3aa: CASRVDRTTSYGYTF
CDR3nt: TGTGCCAGCAGGGTCGACAGGACAACCTCCTATGGCTACACCTTC

v_gene: TRBV19
abundance: -
j_gene: TRBJ1-5
d_gene: -
CDR3aa: CASSIGEQGNQPQHF
CDR3nt: TGTGCCAGTAGTATAGGGGAACAGGGCAATCAGCCCCAGCATTTT

v_gene: TRBV13
abundance: -
j_gene: TRBJ2-5
d_gene: -
CDR3aa: CASSLRETQYF
CDR3nt: TGTGCCAGCAGCCTCAGGGAGACCCAGTACTTC

v_gene: TRBV4-1
abundance: -
j_gene: TRBJ2-3
d_gene: TRBD2
CDR3aa: CASSLVVRTSGLSTDTQYF
CDR3nt: TGCGCCAGCAGCCTAGTCGTCAGGACTAGCGGCCTTAGCACAGATACGCAGTATTTT

v_gene: TRBV10-1
abundance: -
j_gene: TRBJ2-5
d_gene: TRBD2
CDR3aa: CASSETSAAGAQYF
CDR3nt: TGCGCCAGCAGCGAAACTAGCGCGGCAGGCGCCCAGTACTTC

v_gene: TRBV2
abundance: -
j_gene: TRBJ2-5
d_gene: -
CDR3aa: CASSERAGFLQETQYF
CDR3nt: TGTGCCAGCAGTGAACGGGCAGGGTTCCTCCAAGAGACCCAGTACTTC

v_gene: TRBV6-1
abundance: once
j_gene: TRBJ2-7
d_gene: -
CDR3aa: CASSEFLLAEQYF
CDR3nt: TGTGCCAGCAGTGAATTTTTACTCGCCGAGCAGTACTTC

v_gene: TRBV19
abundance: few
j_gene: TRBJ1-1
d_gene: -
CDR3aa: CASSIDSGAYLNTEAFF
CDR3nt: TGTGCCAGTAGTATAGATTCCGGAGCTTACTTGAACACTGAAGCTTTCTTT

v_gene: TRBV28
abundance: few
j_gene: TRBJ1-5
d_gene: TRBD1
CDR3aa: CASRRTGTDNQPQHF
CDR3nt: TGTGCCAGCAGACGAACCGGGACAGACAATCAGCCCCAGCATTTT

v_gene: TRBV30
abundance: -
j_gene: TRBJ1-2
d_gene: -
CDR3aa: CAWSAAGFGYPF
CDR3nt: TGTGCCTGGAGTGCGGCAGGGTTTGGCTACCCCTTC

v_gene: TRBV7-6
abundance: -
j_gene: TRBJ1-3
d_gene: -
CDR3aa: CASSLGPGGNTIYF
CDR3nt: TGTGCCAGCAGCTTAGGTCCGGGAGGAAACACCATATATTTT

v_gene: TRBV9
abundance: -
j_gene: TRBJ1-2
d_gene: TRBD1
CDR3aa: CASQSTGGSANYGYTF
CDR3nt: TGTGCCAGCCAGAGTACAGGGGGTTCTGCGAACTATGGCTACACCTTC

v_gene: TRBV2
abundance: -
j_gene: TRBJ1-4
d_gene: TRBD1
CDR3aa: CAGSELQGGEKLFF
CDR3nt: TGTGCCGGCAGTGAACTTCAGGGGGGTGAAAAACTGTTTTTT

v_gene: TRBV6-1
abundance: few
j_gene: TRBJ1-4
d_gene: TRBD1
CDR3aa: CASSEQGEAEKLFF
CDR3nt: TGTGCCAGCAGTGAACAGGGGGAAGCTGAAAAACTGTTTTTT

v_gene: TRBV29-1
abundance: -
j_gene: TRBJ1-2
d_gene: -
CDR3aa: CSVGRAYGYTF
CDR3nt: TGCAGCGTTGGCAGGGCCTATGGCTACACCTTC

v_gene: TRBV6-1
abundance: -
j_gene: TRBJ1-2
d_gene: -
CDR3aa: CASRDGGQGGAYTF
CDR3nt: TGTGCCAGCAGGGACGGAGGGCAGGGTGGGGCGTACACCTTC

v_gene: TRBV5-1
abundance: -
j_gene: TRBJ1-1
d_gene: -
CDR3aa: CASSPLPSTANTEAFF
CDR3nt: TGCGCCAGCAGCCCTTTACCGTCGACAGCGAACACTGAAGCTTTCTTT